The 18 T cell receptor beta chains below come from one sample, sequenced in a study of Graves' ophthalmopathy and Graves' hyperthyroidism. Amplified TCR beta CDR3 regions were obtained using RNA transcripts as template. The authors performed first-round RT-PCR with HTBI primers and then a second-round multiplex PCR. TCRdb processed the multiplex PCR reads anew with MiXCR; each CDR3 protein has one entry. The sample comprises around 600,000 distinct CDR3 sequences, just over 40% of which are singletons, and around 3.3% rests with the top ten. Sequencing was done on a sample of peripheral blood. Receptor source: an adult man with Graves' ophthalmopathy.

This clonotype appeared many times. The V call is TRBV24-1, the J call TRBJ1-2; D not certain. The germline gives CDR1 KGHDR, CDR2 SFDVKD. CDR3 length: 13 residues. V lost 3 bases and J lost 5, with 9 bases in between. CDR3 loop: CATSDADGYGYTF. CDR3 in DNA: TGTGCCACCAGTGATGCGGACGGGTATGGCTACACCTTC.

This clonotype was detected many times. The V call is TRBV20-1, the J call TRBJ2-2, with 8 bases matching TRBD2. V dropped 0 bases and J dropped 10; count of bases not matched to a gene: 16. This CDR3 is 17 amino acids long. CDR1 is DFQATT and CDR2 is SNEGSKA in the germline V gene (reference sequence). The CDR3 nucleotides read TGCAGTGCTAGAGATCCGTCCAGCGGGAGAGCACCGGAGGAGCTGTTTTTT. The encoded protein is CSARDPSSGRAPEELFF.

This clonotype was observed many times. This chain's CDR3 is CASSRGTVQETQYF. The CDR3 DNA reads as TGCGCCAGCAGCCGAGGGACAGTACAAGAGACCCAGTACTTC. The chain employs TRBV5-1 and TRBJ2-5, with 7 bases that match TRBD1. V trimming: 4 bases; J trimming: 2 bases; junction bases outside the gene matches: 5. Germline V gene sequence: CDR1 SGHRS, CDR2 YFSETQ. The CDR3 consists of 14 residues.

The CDR3 spells CASSLGGRERTQHF. The CDR3 DNA is TGTGCCAGCAGCTTAGGCGGCCGCGAGAGAACCCAGCATTTT. The gene calls are TRBV7-8 and TRBJ1-5; D remains unclear. CDR1 and CDR2 (germline): SGHVS, FQNEAQ. The CDR3 covers 14 residues. Trimming shortened V by 1 base and J by 11 bases, and 15 bases separated the two germline ends.

This clonotype was counted at least ten times. The J gene is TRBJ2-7, the V gene TRBV20-1; D is uncertain. The germline gives CDR1 DFQATT, CDR2 SNEGSKA (reference sequence). V lost 2 bases to trimming and J lost 3 bases, with 17 bases between them. This CDR3 is built from 15 residues. CDR3 nucleotide sequence: TGCAGTGCTAGAAGGCTGCAAGACCTGTACTACGAGCAGTACTTC. Protein sequence: CSARRLQDLYYEQYF.

This clonotype has ten or more counts. The chain has TRBV5-1 and TRBJ2-2; D uncertain. Germline-derived CDR1 and CDR2 are SGHRS and YFSETQ. Trimming cost V 3 bases and J 0 bases, with 9 bases left between them. This CDR3 is built from 15 residues. CDR3 DNA sequence: TGCGCCAGCAGCTCCCTGAGCGCGAACACCGGGGAGCTGTTTTTT. It specifies CASSSLSANTGELFF.

There are many counts of this clonotype. The rearrangement uses TRBV19 and TRBJ1-1; 11 bases line up with TRBD1. With V trimmed by 8 bases and J by 4 bases, 3 bases remained unmatched. Per the germline V gene, CDR1 is LNHDA and CDR2 is SQIVND (reference sequence). The CDR3 is made up of 13 amino acids. The CDR3 DNA reads TGTGCCAGTGGGACAGGGGGATCCACTGAAGCTTTCTTT. Translating it yields CASGTGGSTEAFF. Filled out from reference TRBV19 and TRBJ1-1, the complete variable domain reads DGGITQSPKYLFRKEGQNVTLSCEQNLNHDAMYWYRQDPGQGLRLIYYSQIVNDFQKGDIAEGYSVSREKKESFPLTVTSAQKNPTAFYLCASGTGGSTEAFFGQGTRLTVV.

In this sample, this clonotype turned up a few times. The chain is built from TRBV13 and TRBJ2-5; D call uncertain. Germline assignment: CDR1 PRHDT and CDR2 FYEKMQ (reference sequence). The CDR3 sequence is 14 residues long. Trimming cost V 2 bases and J 5 bases, with 12 bases left between them. CDR3 DNA: TGTGCCAGCAGCTTAAATAGTTTAAGCGAGACCCAGTACTTC. Encoded protein: CASSLNSLSETQYF.

For this clonotype: A read error is possible here, since a much larger clone lies one base away. V is TRBV5-6 and J is TRBJ2-5; D may be TRBD1 (6 bases). From germline, CDR1 is SGHDT and CDR2 YYEEEE. The CDR3 has 14 amino acids. CDR3 protein: CAGSRGRPQETQYF. CDR3 nucleotides: TGTGCCGGCAGCAGGGGACGGCCCCAAGAGACCCAGTACTTC.

The chain uses TRBV20-1 and TRBJ2-7, with TRBD2 matching over 8 bases. CDR1 DFQATT and CDR2 SNEGSKA come from the germline V gene (reference sequence). With 2 bases clipped from V and 6 bases from J, the junction kept 6 bases outside the gene matches. The CDR3 length is 13 residues. The CDR3 nucleotides are TGCAGTGCTAGAAAGCGGGGGCTCCTCGAGCAGTACTTC. This encodes CSARKRGLLEQYF.

The chain carries TRBV15 and TRBJ2-6, with TRBD1 as a possible D gene (6 bases). The length of the CDR3 is 17 residues. V was pared by 3 bases and J by 3 bases, with 15 bases between. Germline CDR1 reads LNHNV; CDR2 reads YYDKDF (reference sequence). The CDR3 nucleotides read TGTGCCACCAGCAGCTTAGGGCAGGGGATTGGGGCCAACGTCCTGACTTTC. Protein sequence: CATSSLGQGIGANVLTF.

J is TRBJ1-3 and V is TRBV10-3; D is ambiguous. V lost 7 bases to trimming and J lost 7 bases, with 11 bases between them. Germline CDR1 is ENHRY and CDR2 is SYGVKD. This CDR3 is built from 12 residues. The CDR3 coding sequence is TGTGCCATCAAGGAGCGGGCGAACACCATATATTTT. This sequence encodes CAIKERANTIYF.

The genes are TRBV7-8 and TRBJ1-5; a possible D gene is TRBD1 (5 bases). The germline V and J ends were trimmed by 1 base and 14 bases, with 12 bases remaining between them. The CDR3 runs 12 residues. The germline V gene has CDR1 SGHVS and CDR2 FQNEAQ. In nucleotides, the CDR3 is TGTGCCAGCAGCTTAGATGGCAGGGCCGAGCATTTT. It encodes CASSLDGRAEHF.

As for this clonotype: This clone may be a read error of a much larger clone one base away. The rearrangement joins TRBV20-1 to TRBJ2-5; 11 bases map to TRBD2. The CDR3 consists of 15 residues. Per germline, CDR1 DFQATT and CDR2 SNEGSKA (reference sequence). The J segment lost 5 bases and the V segment lost 1 base, leaving 6 bases of the junction unmatched. For the CDR3, the DNA is TGCAGTGCTAGAGTACTAGCGGGAGCTGGTGAGACCCAGTACTTC. Translating it yields CSARVLAGAGETQYF.

There are many counts of this clonotype. This chain connects TRBV5-1 to TRBJ2-5, with D unresolved. CDR1 and CDR2 (germline): SGHRS, YFSETQ. Trimming stripped 7 bases from V and 2 bases from J, with 9 bases between. The length of the CDR3 is 12 residues. CDR3 loop: CASFNRQETQYF. The CDR3 bases are TGCGCCAGCTTTAACAGACAAGAGACCCAGTACTTC.

This clonotype was seen ten or more times. This sequence joins TRBV25-1 and TRBJ2-2; the D gene is possibly TRBD1 (5 bases). Per germline, CDR1 MGHDK and CDR2 SYGVNS. CDR3 size: 16 residues. Trimming removed 2 bases at V and 6 bases at J, with 16 bases between. In nucleotides, the CDR3 is TGTGCCAGCAGTGAACCCCCAACTACAGGTCCCGGGGAGCTGTTTTTT. This codes for CASSEPPTTGPGELFF.

This clonotype was counted ten times or more. This chain links TRBV7-3 with TRBJ1-1; D gene uncertain. The CDR3 runs 14 residues. Trimming removed 2 bases from V and 0 bases from J, with 7 bases in between. Germline lookup yields CDR1 SGHTA and CDR2 FQGTGA. CDR3 DNA: TGTGCCAGCAGCTTACCGCTTATGAACACTGAAGCTTTCTTT. This codes for CASSLPLMNTEAFF. Variable domain in full (rest from reference TRBV7-3 and TRBJ1-1): GAGVSQTPSNKVTEKGKYVELRCDPISGHTALYWYRQSLGQGPEFLIYFQGTGAADDSGLPNDRFFAVRPEGSVSTLKIQRTERGDSAVYLCASSLPLMNTEAFFGQGTRLTVV.

Here the CDR3 reads CASSVAGGGTGELFF. The DNA of the CDR3 is TGTGCCAGCAGCGTAGCGGGTGGTGGCACCGGGGAGCTGTTTTTT. The chain carries TRBV9 and TRBJ2-2; no firm D call. Germline lookup yields CDR1 SGDLS and CDR2 YYNGEE. Trimming shortened V by 0 bases and J by 4 bases, and 10 bases separated the two germline ends. The CDR3 runs to 15 residues.